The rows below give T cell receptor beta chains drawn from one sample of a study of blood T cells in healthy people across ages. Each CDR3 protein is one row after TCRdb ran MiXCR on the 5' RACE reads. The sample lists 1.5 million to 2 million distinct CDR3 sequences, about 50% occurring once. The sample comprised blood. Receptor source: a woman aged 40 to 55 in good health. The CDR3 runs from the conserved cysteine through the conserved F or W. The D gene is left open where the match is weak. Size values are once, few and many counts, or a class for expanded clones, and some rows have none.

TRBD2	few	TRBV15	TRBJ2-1	CATSSRPGGTTKFF	TGTGCCACCAGCAGTAGACCGGGGGGGACTACGAAGTTCTTC
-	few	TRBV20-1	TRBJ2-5	CSARDQWTQYF	TGCAGTGCTAGAGATCAATGGACCCAGTACTTC
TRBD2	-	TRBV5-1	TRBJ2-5	CASSSTGTSGTETQYF	TGCGCCAGCAGCTCCACCGGGACTAGCGGTACAGAGACCCAGTACTTC
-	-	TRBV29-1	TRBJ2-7	CSVDGPGPYEQYF	TGCAGCGTTGATGGTCCAGGGCCCTACGAGCAGTACTTC
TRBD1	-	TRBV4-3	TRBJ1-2	CASSLQEQGNYGYTF	TGCGCCAGCAGCCTGCAGGAACAGGGGAACTATGGCTACACCTTC
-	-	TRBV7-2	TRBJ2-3	CASSLAPVKDTQYF	TGTGCCAGCAGCTTAGCTCCGGTCAAGGATACGCAGTATTTT
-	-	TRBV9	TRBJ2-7	CASSVTEMSYEQYF	TGTGCCAGCAGCGTAACGGAAATGAGTTACGAGCAGTACTTC
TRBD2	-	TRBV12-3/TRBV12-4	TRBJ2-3	CASSPISGGDTDTQYF	TGTGCCAGCAGCCCTATTAGCGGGGGGGATACAGATACGCAGTATTTT
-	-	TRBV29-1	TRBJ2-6	CSVERPEGANVLTF	TGCAGCGTTGAGAGGCCCGAGGGGGCCAACGTCCTGACTTTC
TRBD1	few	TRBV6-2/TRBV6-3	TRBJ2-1	CASSPGQDSYNEQFF	TGTGCCAGCTCCCCGGGACAGGACTCCTACAATGAGCAGTTCTTC
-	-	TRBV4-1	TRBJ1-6	CASSQEGQPLINSPLHF	TGCGCCAGCAGCCAAGAAGGACAGCCTCTAATTAATTCACCCCTCCACTTT
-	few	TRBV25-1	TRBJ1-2	CASGNGDYGYTF	TGTGCCAGCGGAAACGGGGACTATGGCTACACCTTC
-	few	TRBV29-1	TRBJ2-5	CSVPRLRGAPQETQYF	TGCAGCGTTCCCCGACTCAGGGGGGCCCCACAAGAGACCCAGTACTTC
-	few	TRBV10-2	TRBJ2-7	CASSARPTTTYEQYF	TGCGCCAGCAGTGCTCGACCGACAACCACCTACGAGCAGTACTTC
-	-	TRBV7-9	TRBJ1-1	CASSLMETGEAFF	TGTGCCAGCAGCCTAATGGAGACAGGAGAAGCTTTCTTT
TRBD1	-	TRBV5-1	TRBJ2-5	CASSGRTGGFGETQYF	TGCGCCAGCAGCGGACGGACAGGGGGCTTTGGGGAGACCCAGTACTTC
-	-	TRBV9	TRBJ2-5	CASSVGPINSLSATQYF	TGTGCCAGCAGCGTAGGTCCGATAAACAGCCTTTCGGCGACCCAGTACTTC
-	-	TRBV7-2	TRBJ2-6	CASSLTIRTEPGSGANVLTF	TGTGCCAGCAGCTTAACTATTAGGACAGAGCCGGGCTCTGGGGCCAACGTCCTGACTTTC
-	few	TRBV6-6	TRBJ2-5	CASSYWTLRDTQETQYF	TGTGCCAGCAGTTATTGGACACTCCGGGACACCCAAGAGACCCAGTACTTC
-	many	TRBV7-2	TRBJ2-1	CASSLAGGPYNEQFF	TGTGCCAGCAGCTTGGCCGGGGGGCCTTACAATGAGCAGTTCTTC
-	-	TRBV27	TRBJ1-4	CASTLTGTTQNEKLFF	TGTGCCAGCACCTTAACCGGGACAACCCAAAATGAAAAACTGTTTTTT
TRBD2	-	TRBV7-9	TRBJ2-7	CASSRTSGDNEQYF	TGTGCCAGCAGTCGGACTAGCGGGGACAATGAGCAGTACTTC
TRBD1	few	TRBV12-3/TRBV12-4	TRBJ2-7	CASSLRQGAREQYF	TGTGCCAGCAGTTTACGGCAGGGGGCGCGCGAGCAGTACTTC
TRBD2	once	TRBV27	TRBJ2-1	CASSSRLAGDEQFF	TGTGCCAGCAGTTCCCGACTAGCAGGAGATGAGCAGTTCTTC
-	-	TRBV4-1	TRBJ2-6	CASSQTSSNSGANVLTF	TGCGCCAGCAGCCAAACGAGCAGCAACTCTGGGGCCAACGTCCTGACTTTC
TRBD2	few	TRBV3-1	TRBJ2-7	CASSQDSPGKGTKDYEQYF	TGTGCCAGCAGCCAAGATAGTCCGGGGAAGGGGACTAAGGACTACGAGCAGTACTTC
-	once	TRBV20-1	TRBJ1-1	CSAAQGMNTEAFF	TGCAGTGCTGCACAGGGAATGAACACTGAAGCTTTCTTT
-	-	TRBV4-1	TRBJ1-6	CASSLRTGSWDSPLHF	TGCGCCAGCAGCCTGAGAACAGGGTCTTGGGATTCACCCCTCCACTTT
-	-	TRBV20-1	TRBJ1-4	CSGRRATNEKLFF	TGCAGTGGGAGAAGGGCAACTAATGAAAAACTGTTTTTT
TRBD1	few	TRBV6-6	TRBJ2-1	CASSPIPTGTGEQFF	TGTGCCAGCAGTCCTATCCCGACAGGGACGGGTGAGCAGTTCTTC
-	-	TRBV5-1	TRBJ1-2	CASSHNLQGAGYTF	TGCGCCAGCAGCCACAACTTGCAGGGCGCGGGCTACACCTTC
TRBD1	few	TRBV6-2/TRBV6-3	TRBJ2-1	CASSSGQVNEQFF	TGTGCCAGCAGCTCGGGACAGGTGAATGAGCAGTTCTTC
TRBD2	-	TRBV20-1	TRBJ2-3	CSATAGGRTDTQYF	TGCAGTGCTACAGCGGGGGGGCGTACAGATACGCAGTATTTT
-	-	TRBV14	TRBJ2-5	CASSRQVRGETQYF	TGTGCCAGCAGCCGACAGGTCCGGGGGGAGACCCAGTACTTC
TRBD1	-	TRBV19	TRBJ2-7	CASSKSGTGSHEQYF	TGTGCCAGTAGTAAATCCGGGACAGGGTCCCACGAGCAGTACTTC
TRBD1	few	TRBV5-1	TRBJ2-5	CASSLRQGASGETQYF	TGCGCCAGCAGCTTGAGGCAGGGGGCAAGTGGAGAGACCCAGTACTTC
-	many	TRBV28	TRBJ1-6	CASSSGDSPLHF	TGTGCCAGCAGTTCGGGGGATTCACCCCTCCACTTT
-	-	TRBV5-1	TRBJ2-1	CASSKDATYSEQFF	TGCGCCAGCAGCAAGGACGCGACCTACAGTGAGCAGTTCTTC
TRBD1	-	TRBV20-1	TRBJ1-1	CSAPQGVRKVRAEAFF	TGCAGTGCCCCCCAGGGGGTCAGGAAGGTTCGCGCTGAAGCTTTCTTT
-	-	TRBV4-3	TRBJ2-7	CASSLGTGKGEQYF	TGCGCCAGCAGCCTAGGAACAGGGAAGGGTGAGCAGTACTTC
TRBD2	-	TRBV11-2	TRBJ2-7	CASSLDKGLAGGEQYF	TGTGCCAGCAGCTTAGATAAAGGACTAGCGGGGGGAGAGCAGTACTTC
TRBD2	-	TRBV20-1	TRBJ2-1	CSARALRLAGAHNEQFF	TGCAGTGCTAGAGCACTCAGACTAGCGGGGGCCCACAATGAGCAGTTCTTC
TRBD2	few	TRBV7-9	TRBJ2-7	CASSLEPAGNEQYF	TGTGCCAGCAGCTTAGAACCAGCGGGGAACGAGCAGTACTTC
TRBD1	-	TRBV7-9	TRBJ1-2	CASSNYRGQFGYTF	TGTGCCAGCAGCAACTACAGGGGGCAGTTTGGCTACACCTTC
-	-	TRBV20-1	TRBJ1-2	CSAQRDLESGGYTF	TGCAGTGCTCAACGGGACCTAGAAAGTGGTGGCTACACCTTC
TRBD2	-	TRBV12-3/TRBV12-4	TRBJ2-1	CASRPGGVSYNEQFF	TGTGCCAGCAGACCGGGGGGTGTATCCTACAATGAGCAGTTCTTC
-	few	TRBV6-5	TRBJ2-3	CASSYQGLAPDTQYF	TGTGCCAGCAGTTACCAGGGCCTAGCACCAGATACGCAGTATTTT
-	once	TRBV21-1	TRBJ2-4	CASSGRLLLAKSIQYF	TGTGCCAGCAGCGGACGCCTCCTCTTAGCCAAAAGCATTCAGTACTTC
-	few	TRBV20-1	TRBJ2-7	CSAAGIVGEQYF	TGCAGTGCTGCGGGGATTGTTGGCGAGCAGTACTTC